This T cell receptor beta chain was sequenced in a study of vaccination and CD4 T cells after COVID-19 (dated by TCRdb to 2021 to 2024). Describing the broader study: Convalescent patients had a positive SARS-CoV-2 result on nasal swab PCR, and of these patients, several had mild disease and one had severe disease. Six males and four females were included in the convalescent cohort, with two Hispanic individuals, seven Caucasians, two Asians and one multiracial person represented. Overlapping spike peptide pools from SARS-CoV-2 and from the common cold coronaviruses HCoV-NL63, HCoV-OC43 and HCoV-229E were used as culture stimuli. In under twelve COVID-19 convalescent patients and a handful of infection-naive healthy vaccine recipients, researchers compared the spike-specific CD4+ TCR repertoire from before mRNA vaccination with the repertoire from after. Post-vaccine blood samples were collected a median of approximately 68 days after the second vaccine dose, ranging from about 12 to 250 days. Post-COVID blood samples from convalescent patients were collected a median of approximately 93 days after diagnosis, with a range of roughly 35 to 170 days. In control cultures, a CEFX viral epitope pool was used as positive control, an HIV-1 Nef peptide pool was used as negative control, or no peptide was added. Participants got two doses of the Pfizer-BioNTech BNT162b2 vaccine (n=8) or two doses of the Moderna mRNA-1273 vaccine (n=2). Paper-wide results and their limitations: The study included relatively few convalescent patients and did not analyze early timepoints after natural infection. An increase in the median number of SARS-CoV-2-reactive clonotypes from roughly 20 after infection to 38 after vaccination was observed, but the change was not found to be significant. Nearly all vaccine-specific clones in convalescent patients (304 of 307) were mono-reactive for SARS-CoV-2 spike rather than cross-reactive with common cold coronaviruses. In convalescent patients, a median around 85% of post-vaccine SARS-CoV-2-reactive clones were detected only after vaccination, and vaccine-specific priming was suggested by this finding.

The treatment or condition label on this specimen signifies: approximately 9-day PBMC culture with coronavirus spike peptide pools or control peptides (ViraFEST assay). The ViraFEST assay was used in the study, in which antigen-specific T cells were expanded with peptide pools and expanded clonotypes were subsequently identified by TCR sequencing. The convalescent patients' positive SARS-CoV-2 PCR tests were from March to December 2020, which was before the Alpha, Beta and Delta variants emerged in the United States. PBMCs were cultured at under 2.5 million per well in IMDM supplemented with 5% human AB serum and roughly 10 IU/ml IL-2, with approximately 10 ug/ml peptide pools added. Half of the culture medium was replaced with fresh IL-2-containing medium on days 3 and 7. After about 10 days of culture, CD4+ T cells were isolated by negative selection using the EasySep CD4+ T cell isolation kit. Ficoll-Paque Plus gradient centrifugation was used to isolate PBMCs from whole blood, and the isolated PBMCs were then either used fresh or cryopreserved at -140C. Triplicate wells were generally used for each culture condition.

The library was produced with PCR. DNA from cultured CD4+ T cells underwent TCR sequencing with the Oncomine TCR Beta short-read assay at the Johns Hopkins FTIC core. The QIAamp micro DNA kit was used to extract genomic DNA from the cultured CD4+ T cells. Oncomine TCR Beta libraries made from cultured CD4+ T cells were pooled using unique dual indexes and sequenced on an Illumina iSeq 100. Under the source paper's analysis protocol: Non-productive sequences were removed, and CDR3s that did not start with C, did not end with F or W, or were shorter than 7 amino acids were discarded. The MANAFEST web application was used to identify antigen-specific clonotypes by comparing peptide-stimulated wells against reference wells and other culture wells. Positive clones required FDR below 0.05, an odds ratio above 5, and productive frequency above 0.1% in at least two of three replicate wells. Clonotypes that were significantly expanded in both SARS-CoV-2 spike wells and at least one common cold coronavirus spike condition were defined as cross-reactive. Levenshtein distances (stringdist) and unrooted phylogenetic trees (ape) in R version 3.6.1 were used to assess CDR3 homology. In TCRdb, the public reads were trimmed at Q25 with fastp and aligned with MiXCR, with productive beta chains retained. Rows with a matching CDR3 protein are joined into one entry that keeps the most common DNA and genes. The V and J calls and clone size are TCRdb's, not the authors'. The table for this sample lists about 5,200 distinct CDR3 sequences; 30% of them were counted only once. The ten most abundant clones make up around 21% of the sample.

Trimming removed 0 bases from V and 3 bases from J; the gene matches leave 8 bases unexplained. As encoded in the germline V gene (reference sequence), CDR1 is DFQATT while CDR2 is SNEGSKA. There are 15 amino acids in the CDR3, from cysteine to phenylalanine inclusive. Of the read, only the CDR3 DNA is kept; its 45 bases are in frame from base 1. Worth noting for this clonotype: Its antigen is not yet known. Nothing much larger sits one base from this clone, and base qualities are not available.

The TCR comes from a human donor who had recovered from COVID-19. Sequencing used CD4+ T cells from blood, cultured in vitro, obtained after SARS-CoV-2 vaccination. The sequence links TRBV20-1 to TRBJ2-7; TRBD2 aligns with 7 central bases. The CDR3 reads as follows: CSARDGDSGFYEQYF. The DNA reads as follows: TGCAGTGCTAGAGATGGGGATAGCGGGTTCTACGAGCAGTACTTC.